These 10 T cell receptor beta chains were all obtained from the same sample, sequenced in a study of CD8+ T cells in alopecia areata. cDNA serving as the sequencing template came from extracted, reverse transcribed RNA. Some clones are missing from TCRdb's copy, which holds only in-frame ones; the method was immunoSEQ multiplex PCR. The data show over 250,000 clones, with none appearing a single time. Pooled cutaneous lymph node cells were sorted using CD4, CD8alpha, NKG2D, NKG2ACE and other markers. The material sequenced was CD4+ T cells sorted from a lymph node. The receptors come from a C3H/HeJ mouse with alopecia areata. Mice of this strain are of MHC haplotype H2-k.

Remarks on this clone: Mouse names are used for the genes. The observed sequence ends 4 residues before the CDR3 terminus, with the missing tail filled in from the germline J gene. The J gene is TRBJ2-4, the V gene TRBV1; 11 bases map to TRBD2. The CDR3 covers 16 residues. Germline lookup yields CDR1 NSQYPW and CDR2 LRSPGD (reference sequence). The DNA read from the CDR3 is TGCACCTGCAGTGCAGATCCGACTGGGGGGGGGAAC. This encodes CTCSADPTGGGN. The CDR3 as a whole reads CTCSADPTGGGNTLYF.

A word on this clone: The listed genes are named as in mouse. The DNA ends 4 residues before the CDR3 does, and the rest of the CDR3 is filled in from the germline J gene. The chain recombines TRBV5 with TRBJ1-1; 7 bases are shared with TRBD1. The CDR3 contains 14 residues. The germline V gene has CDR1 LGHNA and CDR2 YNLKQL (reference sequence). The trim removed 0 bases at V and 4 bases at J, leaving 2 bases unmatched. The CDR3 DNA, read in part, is TGTGCCAGCAGCCAAGATCACAGGGGCACA. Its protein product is CASSQDHRGT. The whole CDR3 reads CASSQDHRGTEVFF.

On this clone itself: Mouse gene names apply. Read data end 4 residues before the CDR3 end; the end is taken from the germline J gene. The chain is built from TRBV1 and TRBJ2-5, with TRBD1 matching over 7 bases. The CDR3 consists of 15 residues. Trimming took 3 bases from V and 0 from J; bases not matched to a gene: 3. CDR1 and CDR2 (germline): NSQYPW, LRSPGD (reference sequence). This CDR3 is CTCSATGSNQDTQYF. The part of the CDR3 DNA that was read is TGCACCTGCAGTGCGACAGGGAGTAACCAAGAC.

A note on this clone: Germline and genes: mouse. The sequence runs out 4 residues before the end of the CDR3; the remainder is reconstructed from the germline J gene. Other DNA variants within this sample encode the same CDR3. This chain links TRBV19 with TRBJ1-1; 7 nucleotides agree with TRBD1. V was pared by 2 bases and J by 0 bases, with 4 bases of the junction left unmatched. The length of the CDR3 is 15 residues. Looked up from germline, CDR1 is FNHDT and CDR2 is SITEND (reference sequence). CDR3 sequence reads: CASSIPGQSNTEVFF. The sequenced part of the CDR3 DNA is TGTGCCAGCAGTATCCCGGGACAGTCAAACACA.

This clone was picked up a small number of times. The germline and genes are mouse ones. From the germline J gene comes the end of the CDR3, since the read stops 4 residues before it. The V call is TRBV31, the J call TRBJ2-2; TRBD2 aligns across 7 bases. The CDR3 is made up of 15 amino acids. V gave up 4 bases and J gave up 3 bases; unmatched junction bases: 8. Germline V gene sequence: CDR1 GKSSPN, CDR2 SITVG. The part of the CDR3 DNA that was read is TGTGCCTGGACCCCGTCTGGGGGATACACCGGG. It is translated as CAWTPSGGYTG. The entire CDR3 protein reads CAWTPSGGYTGQLYF.

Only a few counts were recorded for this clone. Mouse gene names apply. The CDR3 sequence is CASRTGPNTGQLYF. CDR3 bases read: TGTGCCAGCAGGACAGGGCCAAACACCGGG. This chain uses TRBV13-3 with TRBJ2-2; 7 bases are a match to TRBD1. The CDR3 is cut off 4 residues early in the read; its end comes from the germline J gene. Germline V gives CDR1 NNHDY, CDR2 SYVADS. V trimming: 5 bases; J trimming: 0 bases; junction bases outside the gene matches: 1. This CDR3 is built from 14 residues.

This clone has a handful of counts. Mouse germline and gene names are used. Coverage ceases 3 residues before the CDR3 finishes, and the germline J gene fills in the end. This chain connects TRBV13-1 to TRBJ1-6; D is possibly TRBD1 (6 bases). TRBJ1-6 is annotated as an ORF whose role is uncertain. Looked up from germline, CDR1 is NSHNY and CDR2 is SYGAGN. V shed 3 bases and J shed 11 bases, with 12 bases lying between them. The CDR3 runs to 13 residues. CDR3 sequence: CASSVGQTAPLYF. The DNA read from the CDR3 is TGTGCCAGCAGTGTAGGACAGACGGCGCCC.

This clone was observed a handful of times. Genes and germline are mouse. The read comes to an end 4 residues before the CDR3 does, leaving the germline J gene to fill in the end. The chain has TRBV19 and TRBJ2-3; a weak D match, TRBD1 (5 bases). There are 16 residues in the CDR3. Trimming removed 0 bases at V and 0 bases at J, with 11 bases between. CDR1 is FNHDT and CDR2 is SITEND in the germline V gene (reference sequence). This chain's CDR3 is CASSIGRTTSAETLYF. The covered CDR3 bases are TGTGCCAGCAGTATAGGTCGGACAACTAGTGCAGAA.

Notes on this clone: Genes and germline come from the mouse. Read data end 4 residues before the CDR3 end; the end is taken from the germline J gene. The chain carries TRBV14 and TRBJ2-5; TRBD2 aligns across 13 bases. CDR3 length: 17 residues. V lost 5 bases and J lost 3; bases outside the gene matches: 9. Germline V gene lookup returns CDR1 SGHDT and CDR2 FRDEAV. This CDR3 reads CASSLGLGGRLQDTQYF. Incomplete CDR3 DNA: TGTGCCAGCAGCCTCGGACTGGGGGGGCGCCTTCAAGAC.

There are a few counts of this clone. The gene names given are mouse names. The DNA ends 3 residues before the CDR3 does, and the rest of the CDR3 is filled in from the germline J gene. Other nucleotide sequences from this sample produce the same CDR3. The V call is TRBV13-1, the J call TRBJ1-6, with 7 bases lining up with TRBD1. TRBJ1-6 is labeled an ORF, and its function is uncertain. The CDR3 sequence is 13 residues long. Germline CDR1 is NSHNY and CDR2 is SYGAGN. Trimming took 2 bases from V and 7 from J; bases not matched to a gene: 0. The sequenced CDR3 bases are TGTGCCAGCAGTGAGGGACAGAATTCGCCC. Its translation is CASSEGQNSP. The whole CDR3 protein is CASSEGQNSPLYF.